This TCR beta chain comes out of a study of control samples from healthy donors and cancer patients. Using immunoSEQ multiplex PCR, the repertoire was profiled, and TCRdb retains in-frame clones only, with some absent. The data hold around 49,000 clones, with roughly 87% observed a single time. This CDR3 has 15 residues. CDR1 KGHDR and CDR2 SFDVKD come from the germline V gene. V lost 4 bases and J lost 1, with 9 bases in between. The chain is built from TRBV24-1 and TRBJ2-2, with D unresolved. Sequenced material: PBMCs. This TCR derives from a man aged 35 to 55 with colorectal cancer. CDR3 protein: CATSDGQLNTGELFF. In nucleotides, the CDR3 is TGTGCCACCAGTGACGGTCAGCTGAACACCGGGGAGCTGTTTTTT.